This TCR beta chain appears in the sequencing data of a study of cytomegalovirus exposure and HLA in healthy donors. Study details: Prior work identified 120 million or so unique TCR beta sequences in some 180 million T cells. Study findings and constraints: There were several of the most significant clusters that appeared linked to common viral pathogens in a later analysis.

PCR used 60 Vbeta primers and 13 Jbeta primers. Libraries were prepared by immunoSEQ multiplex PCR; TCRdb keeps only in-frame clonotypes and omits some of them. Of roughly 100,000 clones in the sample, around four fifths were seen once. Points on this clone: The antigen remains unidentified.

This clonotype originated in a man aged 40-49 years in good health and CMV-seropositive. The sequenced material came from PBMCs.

CDR3 sequence reads: CATSRARKAGDWNGELFF. CDR3 DNA: TGTGCCACCAGCAGAGCGAGGAAAGCGGGAGATTGGAACGGGGAGCTGTTTTTT. The rearrangement joins TRBV15 to TRBJ2-2; 8 bases line up with TRBD2. The J segment lost 7 bases and the V segment lost 1 base, leaving 14 bases of the junction unmatched. Germline V gives CDR1 LNHNV, CDR2 YYDKDF (reference sequence). The CDR3 consists of 18 residues.